This entry lists 28 T cell receptor beta chains sequenced from one sample in a study of identical twins. MiXCR, run by TCRdb on the 5' RACE reads, gives a single entry per CDR3 protein. Of fewer than 900,000 distinct CDR3 sequences listed, 18% are singletons. A further study also used this sample, focusing on T cells expressing NK-cell markers.

Sequenced input: PBMCs. These receptors were collected from a woman between 18 and 29 years old in good health.

The chain combines TRBV7-9 with TRBJ2-2; D uncertain. Looked up from germline, CDR1 is SEHNR and CDR2 is FQNEAQ (reference sequence). The CDR3 runs to 11 residues. Trimming took 8 bases from V and 3 from J, leaving 4 bases between them. Written as DNA, the CDR3 is TGTGCCAGCGGATACACCGGGGAGCTGTTTTTT. Its protein product is CASGYTGELFF.

This clonotype was observed a few times. V is TRBV13 and J is TRBJ1-1; TRBD1 matches 7 bases. The CDR3 sequence is 15 residues long. CDR1 is PRHDT, CDR2 FYEKMQ, per germline (reference sequence). Trimming cost V 5 bases and J 1 base; bases outside gene matches: 7. CDR3 in amino acids: CASSARQGKNTEAFF. CDR3 DNA: TGTGCCAGCAGCGCAAGACAGGGAAAGAACACTGAAGCTTTCTTT. The complete variable domain, with remaining parts taken from reference TRBV13 and TRBJ1-1, reads AAGVIQSPRHLIKEKRETATLKCYPIPRHDTVYWYQQGPGQDPQFLISFYEKMQSDKGSIPDRFSAQQFSDYHSELNMSSLELGDSALYFCASSARQGKNTEAFFGQGTRLTVV.

The chain recombines TRBV28 with TRBJ2-7; D may be TRBD2 (5 bases). Trimming took off 6 bases at V and 4 bases at J, with 13 bases between the two ends. This CDR3 has 13 amino acids. Germline CDR1 reads MDHEN; CDR2 reads SYDVKM. CDR3 in DNA: TGTGCCAGCAGACCCGGTTCGGGGTACGAGCAGTACTTC. This encodes CASRPGSGYEQYF.

The CDR3 is CASSLEIGNTGELFF. The CDR3 region has the DNA TGTGCCAGCAGCTTAGAAATCGGTAACACCGGGGAGCTGTTTTTT. The rearrangement uses TRBV7-9 and TRBJ2-2; no reliable D call. Germline loops: CDR1 SEHNR, CDR2 FQNEAQ (reference sequence). Trimming stripped 1 base from V and 2 bases from J, with 8 bases between. This CDR3 comprises 15 residues.

This clonotype was counted only a few times. The chain carries TRBV12-3 or TRBV12-4 and TRBJ1-1; TRBD1 is a possible D gene (6 bases). Deletions cut 5 bases from V and 5 bases from J, with 15 bases between. CDR3 size: 14 residues. CDR3 in DNA: TGTGCCAGCAGTCTCTCAGGGAGGGGGACTGAAGCTTTCTTT. Translated, it gives CASSLSGRGTEAFF.

The chain employs TRBV7-2 and TRBJ2-3, with D perhaps TRBD1 or TRBD2 (6 bases each). The CDR3 has 14 amino acids. Looked up from germline, CDR1 is SGHTA and CDR2 is FQGNSA. Trimming took off 8 bases at V and 4 bases at J, with 16 bases between the two ends. CDR3 DNA sequence: TGTGCCAGCTTATGGAGGGGGAGCGCAGATACGCAGTATTTT. The encoded protein is CASLWRGSADTQYF.

This clonotype was recorded a few times. This chain links TRBV12-3 or TRBV12-4 with TRBJ1-2, with D perhaps TRBD1 (6 bases). The CDR3 consists of 12 residues. With 7 bases removed from V and 8 bases from J, the gap between germline ends came to 14 bases. This CDR3 reads CASTRRGGGYTF. CDR3 DNA: TGTGCCAGCACCCGAAGAGGGGGAGGCTACACCTTC.

The V call is TRBV2, the J call TRBJ2-1; TRBD2 might be the D (5 bases). Germline V gene sequence: CDR1 SNHLY, CDR2 FYNNEI. This CDR3 is 13 amino acids long. V shed 6 bases and J shed 6 bases, with 12 bases lying between them. This CDR3 reads CASRATSFNEQFF. The CDR3 DNA sequence: TGTGCCAGCAGGGCCACTAGTTTCAATGAGCAGTTCTTC. The full variable domain, rest sourced from reference TRBV2 and TRBJ2-1, is EPEVTQTPSHQVTQMGQEVILRCVPISNHLYFYWYRQILGQKVEFLVSFYNNEISEKSEIFDDQFSVERPDGSNFTLKIRSTKLEDSAMYFCASRATSFNEQFFGPGTRLTVL.

This rearrangement joins TRBV10-1 to TRBJ2-1; 7 bases fit TRBD2. Looked up from germline, CDR1 is WNHNN and CDR2 is SYGVQD (reference sequence). After removal of 5 bases from V and 0 bases from J, the junction contained 10 bases not matched to a gene. This CDR3 has 17 amino acids. CDR3: CASSFSPRTSSYNEQFF. In nucleotides, the CDR3 is TGCGCCAGCAGTTTTTCTCCTAGGACTAGCTCCTACAATGAGCAGTTCTTC.

This clonotype appeared once. This chain joins TRBV9 and TRBJ2-7; D possibly corresponds to TRBD2 (7 bases). Germline-derived CDR1 and CDR2 are SGDLS and YYNGEE. CDR3 length: 13 amino acids. V gave up 0 bases and J gave up 7 bases, with 11 bases separating them. CDR3 bases: TGTGCCAGCAGCGTAGCGGGGGGCAGAGAGCAGTACTTC. It encodes CASSVAGGREQYF. Complete variable domain (other parts from reference TRBV9 and TRBJ2-7): DSGVTQTPKHLITATGQRVTLRCSPRSGDLSVYWYQQSLDQGLQFLIQYYNGEERAKGNILERFSAQQFPDLHSELNLSSLELGDSALYFCASSVAGGREQYFGPGTRLTVT.

In its sample, this clonotype was seen once. The genes are TRBV20-1 and TRBJ2-1; no clear D. V was pared by 4 bases and J by 7 bases, with 17 bases between. The germline V gene encodes CDR1 DFQATT and CDR2 SNEGSKA (reference sequence). The CDR3 is 14 residues long. The CDR3 DNA reads TGCAGTGCTAAGGAAGCCCCCGGGTGGAATGAGCAGTTCTTC. This codes for CSAKEAPGWNEQFF.

This clonotype has more than one count but fewer than ten. The chain links TRBV20-1 to TRBJ2-7; no reliable D call. The V and J ends lost 3 bases and 3 bases respectively, with 15 bases between them. The CDR3 sequence is 14 residues long. Germline CDR1 is DFQATT and CDR2 is SNEGSKA (reference sequence). The CDR3 bases are TGCAGTGCTAGGAGTCTGATCGGTGACTACGAGCAGTACTTC. Residues: CSARSLIGDYEQYF.

The chain couples TRBV12-3 or TRBV12-4 to TRBJ2-5; TRBD1 matches 9 bases. The CDR3 extends over 13 amino acids. With 4 bases clipped from V and 6 bases from J, the junction kept 3 bases outside the gene matches. CDR3 nucleotides: TGTGCCAGCAGTTCCGGGACAGGGAAGACCCAGTACTTC. It is translated as CASSSGTGKTQYF.

The chain employs TRBV5-4 and TRBJ2-7; 8 bases fit TRBD2. The junction had 9 bases not matched to a gene; V was cut back by 2 bases and J by 5 bases. The CDR3 runs to 15 residues. Germline values: CDR1 SGHNT, CDR2 YYREEE (reference sequence). This CDR3 reads CASSFTSGELNEQYF. In nucleotides, the CDR3 is TGTGCCAGCAGCTTTACTAGCGGCGAGCTAAACGAGCAGTACTTC.

This clonotype appeared a few times. This chain joins TRBV13 and TRBJ2-1, with D unclear. CDR3 length equals 13 residues. Trimming left V 4 bases short and J 7 bases short, with 11 bases between. Germline lookup yields CDR1 PRHDT and CDR2 FYEKMQ (reference sequence). CDR3 amino acids: CASSSPLRNEQFF. The CDR3 coding sequence is TGTGCCAGCAGCTCTCCTCTTAGGAATGAGCAGTTCTTC.

This clonotype was found a few times. The V gene is TRBV18, the J gene TRBJ2-6; a possible D gene is TRBD1 (6 bases). V lost 3 bases, J lost 1 base, and 7 bases lay in between. The germline gives CDR1 KGHSH, CDR2 LQKENI. The CDR3 extends over 15 amino acids. CDR3 in amino acids: CASSPDRSGANVLTF. In DNA, the CDR3 is TGTGCCAGCTCACCCGACAGGTCTGGGGCCAACGTCCTGACTTTC.

This clonotype has just a few counts. CDR3 sequence (DNA): TGTGCCAGCAGTTTTCGTGGAGCGGGTCCCTACGAGCAGTACTTC. Residues: CASSFRGAGPYEQYF. V usage is TRBV12-3 or TRBV12-4 and J usage is TRBJ2-7, with D possibly TRBD2 on 6 matching bases. The CDR3 is made up of 15 amino acids. Trimming stripped 3 bases from V and 2 bases from J, with 14 bases between.

V gene TRBV29-1 combines with J gene TRBJ2-3; tentatively, D is TRBD1 (6 bases). Germline V gene sequence: CDR1 SQVTM, CDR2 ANQGSEA. V was shortened by 3 bases and J by 0 bases, with 10 bases between the two germline ends. The CDR3 contains 14 residues. The CDR3 coding sequence is TGCAGCGTTGAGGGGGCAAAGAGCACAGATACGCAGTATTTT. Residues: CSVEGAKSTDTQYF.

This chain links TRBV5-1 with TRBJ1-4, with D possibly TRBD1 on 5 matching bases. V was cut by 4 bases and J by 1 base, with 17 bases left in between. This CDR3 has 17 amino acids. Per germline, CDR1 SGHRS and CDR2 YFSETQ. The CDR3 loop is CASSPPYGQGTNEKLFF. Here the CDR3 DNA reads TGCGCCAGCAGCCCCCCGTATGGGCAGGGAACTAATGAAAAACTGTTTTTT.

The CDR3 sequence: CASSLRVSPLHF. The CDR3 DNA reads TGTGCCAGCAGCTTGAGGGTGTCACCCCTCCACTTT. The genes are TRBV5-6 and TRBJ1-6, with D hard to call. V was shortened by 1 base and J by 10 bases, with 6 bases between the two germline ends. CDR1 is SGHDT and CDR2 is YYEEEE in the germline V gene. The CDR3 has 12 amino acids.

The V gene is TRBV27, the J gene TRBJ2-7; 7 positions match TRBD1. Germline V gene sequence: CDR1 MNHEY, CDR2 SMNVEV (reference sequence). V lost 6 bases, J lost 3 bases, and 11 bases stayed unmatched. This CDR3 comprises 15 residues. The CDR3 sequence: CASSQSPGQIYEQYF. DNA for the CDR3: TGTGCCAGCAGCCAGAGCCCGGGACAGATCTACGAGCAGTACTTC.

The chain recombines TRBV28 with TRBJ1-1, with unresolved D. The CDR3 sequence is 14 residues long. V lost 5 bases and J lost 3, with 13 bases in between. Germline CDR1 is MDHEN and CDR2 is SYDVKM. CDR3 nucleotide sequence: TGTGCCAGCAGTCCCCGATGGCGGTACACTGAAGCTTTCTTT. This translates into CASSPRWRYTEAFF. The complete variable domain, with remaining parts taken from reference TRBV28 and TRBJ1-1, reads DVKVTQSSRYLVKRTGEKVFLECVQDMDHENMFWYRQDPGLGLRLIYFSYDVKMKEKGDIPEGYSVSREKKERFSLILESASTNQTSMYLCASSPRWRYTEAFFGQGTRLTVV.

This clonotype was counted only a few times. The chain combines TRBV5-1 with TRBJ2-7; 7 positions match TRBD1. Germline CDR1 and CDR2: SGHRS and YFSETQ. V shed 7 bases, J shed 3 bases, and the junction held 13 bases outside the gene matches. The CDR3 extends over 15 amino acids. The CDR3 spells CASSRSGQVGYEQYF. DNA of the CDR3: TGCGCCAGCTCCAGATCAGGACAGGTGGGCTACGAGCAGTACTTC. Combining the CDR3 with reference TRBV5-1 and TRBJ2-7 gives the whole variable domain KAGVTQTPRYLIKTRGQQVTLSCSPISGHRSVSWYQQTPGQGLQFLFEYFSETQRNKGNFPGRFSGRQFSNSRSEMNVSTLELGDSALYLCASSRSGQVGYEQYFGPGTRLTVT.

This chain uses TRBV5-1 with TRBJ1-5; 7 nucleotides line up with TRBD1. Germline V gives CDR1 SGHRS, CDR2 YFSETQ. J gave up 7 bases and V 3 bases, and 7 bases lay outside the gene matches. The CDR3 has 14 amino acids. CDR3 nucleotide sequence: TGCGCCAGCAGCTCCGGACAGGAGGGGCAGCCCCAGCATTTT. Its translation: CASSSGQEGQPQHF. Looking up the rest from reference TRBV5-1 and TRBJ1-5 gives the full variable domain: KAGVTQTPRYLIKTRGQQVTLSCSPISGHRSVSWYQQTPGQGLQFLFEYFSETQRNKGNFPGRFSGRQFSNSRSEMNVSTLELGDSALYLCASSSGQEGQPQHFGDGTRLSIL.

The V call is TRBV12-3 or TRBV12-4, the J call TRBJ2-3; 8 bases line up with TRBD1. This CDR3 contains 16 residues. With V trimmed by 3 bases and J by 0 bases, 5 bases remained unmatched. Here the CDR3 reads CASSFGRDRSTDTQYF. The CDR3 nucleotides are TGTGCCAGCAGTTTTGGACGGGACAGGAGCACAGATACGCAGTATTTT.

The chain has TRBV12-3 or TRBV12-4 and TRBJ2-1; tentative D call: TRBD1 (6 bases). CDR3 length: 13 amino acids. V lost 7 bases to trimming and J lost 0 bases, with 7 bases between them. CDR3 amino acids: CASMTGSYNEQFF. The CDR3 bases are TGTGCCAGCATGACAGGCTCCTACAATGAGCAGTTCTTC.

This clonotype was counted only a few times. The V and J genes are TRBV11-2 and TRBJ2-7; tentatively, D is TRBD2 (6 bases). Between the trimmed V and J ends, which lost 6 bases and 2 bases, there was a span of 14 bases. The V gene's germline CDR1 is SGHAT and CDR2 FQNNGV. This CDR3 has 14 residues. CDR3 residues: CASRLGGGTYEQYF. The CDR3 DNA reads as TGTGCCAGCAGACTAGGTGGGGGGACCTACGAGCAGTACTTC. The full variable domain, with the rest looked up from reference TRBV11-2 and TRBJ2-7, is EAGVAQSPRYKIIEKRQSVAFWCNPISGHATLYWYQQILGQGPKLLIQFQNNGVVDDSQLPKDRFSAERLKGVDSTLKIQPAKLEDSAVYLCASRLGGGTYEQYFGPGTRLTVT.

The chain employs TRBV30 and TRBJ1-5; D unresolved. Germline assignment: CDR1 GTSNPN and CDR2 SVGIG (reference sequence). V lost 5 bases to trimming and J lost 0 bases, with 11 bases between them. The CDR3 covers 14 residues. The CDR3 coding sequence is TGTGCCTGGGCTGAAACATATAGCAATCAGCCCCAGCATTTT. This gives the protein CAWAETYSNQPQHF.